This TCR beta chain was identified in a study of patients and donors after allogeneic stem cell transplantation. TCRdb independently ran MiXCR on the RT-PCR reads; one entry per CDR3 protein. Among around 200,000 distinct CDR3 sequences listed, over 30% were seen once. This clonotype was counted between two and nine times. The germline V and J ends were trimmed by 1 base and 4 bases, with 10 bases remaining between them. CDR1 is DFQATT, CDR2 SNEGSKA, per germline (reference sequence). The CDR3 sequence is 13 residues long. The chain employs TRBV20-1 and TRBJ1-1; perhaps TRBD1 as D (5 bases). This sequence originates from a human donor who was either an allogeneic HSCT recipient or a stem cell or donor lymphocyte infusion donor (not recorded which). It is not recorded whose cells these are; they may come from a transplant donor. The sample taken for sequencing was blood, either unsorted or a sorted T cell fraction (not recorded which). CDR3 region: CSARVWGSTEAFF. Written as DNA, the CDR3 is TGCAGTGCTAGAGTTTGGGGGTCCACTGAAGCTTTCTTT.